This section outlines one T cell receptor beta chain sequence together with its context. The antigen remains undetermined. The V and J ends lost 3 bases and 11 bases respectively, with 11 bases between them. The CDR3 covers 12 residues. This entry comes from a study of T-cell reconstitution after alpha-beta-depleted transplantation in children. Notes on the study in general: Several patients had high TCRbeta diversity at day 60; it came from surviving recipient T cells and thymic progenitors. Roughly two months post-transplant, alpha-beta T cells reportedly originated from several hundred graft clones that had expanded. Counts and diversity of T cells one year after transplant came mostly from newly produced T cells.

Unique molecular identifiers were used in preparing the TCRbeta library. TCRdb independently ran MiXCR on the PCR reads; one entry per CDR3 protein. The sample yields about 420,000 distinct CDR3 sequences, 15% to 20% seen once. The chain employs TRBV12-3 or TRBV12-4 and TRBJ2-1; D remains unclear. This receptor was taken from a boy in the first two years of life who had a stem cell transplant for Wiskott-Aldrich syndrome, so the T cells may come from the graft donor. The sequenced sample was PBMCs, mostly from graft donor cells, obtained 360 days after TCRalphabeta/CD19-depleted stem cell transplant. CDR3 sequence (DNA): TGTGCCAGCAGTTTTGGCCCCTGGAAGCAGTTCTTC. Its protein is CASSFGPWKQFF.